The present T cell receptor beta chain was sequenced within a study of blood T cell repertoires in COVID-19. Looking at the study overall: Specimens from acute and convalescent COVID-19 originated in the United States, Italy and Spain.

The length of the CDR3 is 17 residues. CDR1 and CDR2 from the germline V gene are PRHDT and FYEKMQ (reference sequence). The V segment lost 2 bases and the J segment 7 bases; nucleotides outside the gene matches: 13. Per the authors' pipeline: Amplification of reference gene primers provided the estimated nucleated cell counts. Here immunoSEQ multiplex PCR was the method, and the copy in TCRdb shows in-frame clones only, minus some. Clone size and V and J calls were adopted from that table, with D and trimming inferred from the DNA. The sample lists 200,000 to 250,000 clones, roughly 83% occurring once. All enrollees were roughly 18 to 100 years old and from roughly 26 US areas. Each recovered donor of Cohort 3 presented with two negative PCRs, clearance, or symptom resolution.

This chain links TRBV13 with TRBJ1-4; TRBD1 matches 7 bases. Material: PBMCs or T cells enriched from blood (not recorded which). The origin of this receptor is a woman between 45 and 65 years old who had recovered from COVID-19. The CDR3 nucleotides are TGTGCCAGCAGCTTAATCTCGAGGACAGGACAGTCTGAAAAACTGTTTTTT. It specifies CASSLISRTGQSEKLFF.